This is a list of T cell receptor beta chains from one sample in a study of breast tumors, draining lymph nodes, adjacent tissues. MiXCR, run by TCRdb on the multiplex PCR reads, gives a single entry per CDR3 protein. This table holds some 150,000 distinct CDR3 sequences, around 22% found once. The sample consisted of axillary lymph node tissue. The origin of the receptors is a female donor with breast cancer. Some clones in this sample may be carry-over from other donors' samples. The CDR3 runs from the conserved cysteine through the conserved F or W. Each record gives: D gene, clone size, V gene, J gene, CDR3 DNA, CDR3 protein. A D gene is named only where the DNA matches it firmly. Some rows mark clone size as missing; the rest say once, few, many or name a class of expanded clone.

.,many,TRBV20-1,TRBJ1-5,TGCAGTGCAGCGTATAGCAATCAGCCCCAGCATTTT,CSAAYSNQPQHF
.,many,TRBV7-9,TRBJ2-3,TGTGCCAGCAGCTTAGTCGGTCCGGATACGCAGTATTTT,CASSLVGPDTQYF
TRBD2,many,TRBV6-5,TRBJ2-5,TGTGCCAGCAGTTACTCCGGGACTAGCGGGGAGACCCAGTACTTC,CASSYSGTSGETQYF
TRBD1,.,TRBV5-1,TRBJ2-7,TGCGCCAGCAGCCCCCGACAGGGGGCCTGCGAGCAGTACTTC,CASSPRQGACEQYF
.,many,TRBV20-1,TRBJ2-5,TGCAGTGCTAACATTTACCCTGGGACCAATGAACAAGAGACCCAGTACTTC,CSANIYPGTNEQETQYF
TRBD1,.,TRBV28,TRBJ2-7,TGTGCCAGCAGTTTTAGTAGGACAGGGGGTTTTGAGCAGTACTTC,CASSFSRTGGFEQYF
.,many,TRBV4-1,TRBJ2-2,TGCGCCAGCAGCCAACTCGCCTTGGGGGGGCCGACACTGCTGTTTTTT,CASSQLALGGPTLLFF
.,many,TRBV6-2/TRBV6-3,TRBJ1-5,TGTGCCAGCAGTTATCCGTCGGCAGGGCAGCAGCCCCAGCATTTT,CASSYPSAGQQPQHF
.,many,TRBV9,TRBJ2-2,TGTGCCAGCAGCGTCTCCGGGGCAAACACCGGGGAGCTGTTTTTT,CASSVSGANTGELFF
TRBD1,many,TRBV4-1,TRBJ1-3,TGCGCCAGCAGCCAGGGGACAGGAAGCTCTGGAAACACCATATATTTT,CASSQGTGSSGNTIYF
.,.,TRBV27,TRBJ1-2,TGTGCCAGCAGTGCTAGGACGGGACCGAACTATGGCTACACCTTC,CASSARTGPNYGYTF
TRBD1,.,TRBV28,TRBJ2-1,TGTGCCAGCAGTACAGGGGGCGTTTCCTACAATGAGCAGTTCTTC,CASSTGGVSYNEQFF
.,many,TRBV20-1,TRBJ2-1,TGCAGTGCTAGAGATTTTAATCGGGTCCACGAGCAGTTCTTC,CSARDFNRVHEQFF
.,many,TRBV7-2,TRBJ1-5,TGTGCCAGCAGCGTAGGGGTCTATCAGCCCCAGCATTTT,CASSVGVYQPQHF
.,.,TRBV5-6,TRBJ1-6,TGTGCCAGCAGCCCTGATTATAATTCGCCCCTCCACTTT,CASSPDYNSPLHF
TRBD2,many,TRBV7-8,TRBJ2-2,TGTGCCAGCAGCTTTACTACTAGCGGGAACACCGGGGAGCTGTTTTTT,CASSFTTSGNTGELFF
TRBD2,few,TRBV19,TRBJ2-1,TGTGCCAGTAGTATAGGAGAGGGGCTAGCGGGAGGGTCCTACAATGAGCAGTTCTTC,CASSIGEGLAGGSYNEQFF
.,.,TRBV6-2/TRBV6-3,TRBJ2-2,TGTGCCAGCAGTCCCGCTGGGGACGGGGGGCTGTTTTTT,CASSPAGDGGLFF
TRBD2,few,TRBV3-1,TRBJ2-4,TGTGCCAGCAGCCAAGAAAGACTAGCGGGAGGGCGGAACATTCAGTACTTC,CASSQERLAGGRNIQYF
.,.,TRBV11-2,TRBJ2-3,TGTGCCAGCAGCTTAGTATGGGCAGATATGCAGTATTTT,CASSLVWADMQYF
TRBD1,many,TRBV7-8,TRBJ2-3,TGTGCCAGCAGCTTGATCGGACAGGGCGGCACAGATACGCAGTATTTT,CASSLIGQGGTDTQYF
.,.,TRBV6-5,TRBJ2-6,TGTGCCAGCAGTTACTCGTGGGGTAGCTCTGGGGCCAACGTCCCGACTTTC,CASSYSWGSSGANVPTF
.,many,TRBV15,TRBJ1-4,TGTGCCACCAGCAGAGGTATCCGGGGTGAAAAACTGTTTTTT,CATSRGIRGEKLFF
.,many,TRBV20-1,TRBJ2-7,TGCAGTGCTAGATTTAGCTCCTACGAGCAGTACTTC,CSARFSSYEQYF
TRBD1,.,TRBV20-1,TRBJ2-3,TGCAGTGCAAGATGGACAGGGCGGAGGGATACGCAGTATTTT,CSARWTGRRDTQYF
TRBD2,many,TRBV6-5,TRBJ2-7,TGTGCCAGCAGTCCAACCGGGACTAGCGGGACTCTCTCCTACGAGCAGTACTTC,CASSPTGTSGTLSYEQYF
.,few,TRBV5-6,TRBJ1-2,TGTGCCAGCAGCTCGCCAGCCACGGCTCTTTTTTATGGCTACACCTTC,CASSSPATALFYGYTF
.,many,TRBV19,TRBJ2-1,TGTGCCAGTAGTACCCGGGACGGCGGTAAGCAGTTCTTC,CASSTRDGGKQFF
.,many,TRBV30,TRBJ2-1,TGTGCCTGGAGTTCCAATGAGCAGTTCTTC,CAWSSNEQFF
.,many,TRBV5-4,TRBJ2-5,TGTGCCAGCAGCTTGCTGCGACAAGAGACCCAGTACTTC,CASSLLRQETQYF
.,many,TRBV5-4,TRBJ2-1,TGTGCCAGCAGCTTGCGTCTATACCAGAGGGATGAGCAGTTCTTC,CASSLRLYQRDEQFF
.,few,TRBV18,TRBJ2-7,TGTGCCAGCTCACCGCCGACAGGTGACAGATACGAGCAGTACTTC,CASSPPTGDRYEQYF
TRBD2,many,TRBV12-3/TRBV12-4,TRBJ2-3,TGTGCCAGCACCGATAGCGGGAGTAGGACAGATACGCAGTATTTT,CASTDSGSRTDTQYF
TRBD1,many,TRBV12-3/TRBV12-4,TRBJ2-5,TGTGCCAGCAGCCTCCTCGCTGACAGGGTGGGAGAGACCCAGTACTTC,CASSLLADRVGETQYF
.,.,TRBV28,TRBJ1-3,TGTGCCAGCAGTTTCATTCAGGGTGGCCCCTCTGGAAACACCATATATTTT,CASSFIQGGPSGNTIYF
TRBD2,many,TRBV6-6,TRBJ2-1,TGTGCCAGCAGAGACAGAGCGGGAGGGCCCTACAATGAGCAGTTCTTC,CASRDRAGGPYNEQFF
TRBD2,many,TRBV20-1,TRBJ2-1,TGCAGTGCTACTAGCGGGAGCTCCTACAATGAGCAGTTCTTC,CSATSGSSYNEQFF
.,many,TRBV15,TRBJ2-1,TGTGCCACCAGCAGAGCCGGGGGTGAGCAGTTCTTC,CATSRAGGEQFF
TRBD2,.,TRBV20-1,TRBJ2-1,TGCAGTGCTATTAGCGGGGGGGAGCAGTTCTTC,CSAISGGEQFF
.,medium-sized,TRBV7-9,TRBJ2-1,TGTGCCAGCAGCTTGTCGGGAGCAGCGAATGAGCAGTTCTTC,CASSLSGAANEQFF
.,many,TRBV5-1,TRBJ2-1,TGCGCCAGCAGCCCGAACTTAGGCTCCTACAATGAGCAGTTCTTC,CASSPNLGSYNEQFF
.,.,TRBV5-1,TRBJ1-5,TGCGCCAGCAGCCTCGAAGGAAGGGCCTCCGATCAGCCCCAGCATTTT,CASSLEGRASDQPQHF
TRBD1,many,TRBV5-6,TRBJ2-5,TGTGCCAGCAGCTCCATAACAGGGGCGGGTGAAGAGACCCAGTACTTC,CASSSITGAGEETQYF